These 8 T cell receptor beta chains were sequenced from one sample in a study of response to subunit inactivated influenza vaccine. TCRdb re-derived calls from the RT-PCR reads in MiXCR, one entry per CDR3 protein. The data contain about 480,000 distinct CDR3 sequences, about 25% of them singletons. The source material was CD4+ T cells sorted from PBMCs, sampled about 5 days after vaccination. Receptor source: a man between 45 and 60 years old who received an inactivated influenza vaccine.

This chain uses TRBV27 with TRBJ2-1; 10 nucleotides match TRBD2. The length of the CDR3 is 13 residues. Germline CDR1 and CDR2: MNHEY and SMNVEV (reference sequence). The V segment lost 5 bases and the J segment 16 bases; nucleotides outside the gene matches: 11. The CDR3 region is CASSPSGRAQTFF. CDR3 sequence (DNA): TGTGCCAGCAGTCCCAGCGGGAGGGCCCAAACTTTCTTC.

This clonotype turned up a few times. The chain links TRBV20-1 to TRBJ2-7; D is perhaps TRBD2 (6 bases). Germline V gives CDR1 DFQATT, CDR2 SNEGSKA (reference sequence). The V gene lost 4 bases and the J gene lost 1 base, with 11 bases spanning the gap. The CDR3 has 13 amino acids. DNA for the CDR3: TGCAGTGCTACTCTCGCGGGATCCTACGAGCAGTACTTC. Encoded protein: CSATLAGSYEQYF.

This clonotype was seen more than once but under ten times. The rearrangement uses TRBV2 and TRBJ2-1; D gene uncertain. The CDR3 sequence is 14 residues long. Trimming cost V 2 bases and J 13 bases, with 18 bases left between them. From germline, CDR1 is SNHLY and CDR2 FYNNEI. CDR3 bases: TGTGCCAGCAGTGAAATGTCGATCTTGGCAGCTCAGTTCTTC. Amino acids: CASSEMSILAAQFF.

The gene calls are TRBV2 and TRBJ2-7, with D perhaps TRBD1 (6 bases). Trimming took 7 bases from V and 6 from J, leaving 16 bases between them. The CDR3 loop spans 13 amino acids. Germline V lookup: CDR1 SNHLY, CDR2 FYNNEI. CDR3 protein: CASTRLTGSEQYF. CDR3 bases: TGTGCCAGCACCCGTTTGACAGGTAGCGAGCAGTACTTC.

The sample holds a few counts of this clonotype. The chain has TRBV5-1 and TRBJ2-2, with 11 bases that match TRBD2. This CDR3 has 18 residues. The germline V gene encodes CDR1 SGHRS and CDR2 YFSETQ. V shed 5 bases, J shed 0 bases, and the junction held 9 bases outside the gene matches. The DNA of the CDR3 is TGCGCCAGCAGGTTTGCGTCTAGCGGGAGGTCGAACACCGGGGAGCTGTTTTTT. It translates to CASRFASSGRSNTGELFF.

The chain couples TRBV20-1 to TRBJ1-1; 9 bases map to TRBD1. Germline CDR1 and CDR2: DFQATT and SNEGSKA (reference sequence). The CDR3 spans 12 residues. With 6 bases clipped from V and 4 bases from J, the junction kept 3 bases outside the gene matches. The CDR3 protein is CSAKTGGTEAFF. DNA for the CDR3: TGCAGTGCGAAGACAGGGGGCACTGAAGCTTTCTTT.

V usage is TRBV5-1 and J usage is TRBJ2-7, with 8 bases aligning to TRBD1. The CDR3 consists of 14 residues. Germline trimming cut 4 bases from V and 2 bases from J; bases unmatched to any gene: 5. Germline loops: CDR1 SGHRS, CDR2 YFSETQ. CDR3 residues: CASSTGQAPYEQYF. DNA of the CDR3: TGCGCCAGCAGCACGGGACAGGCCCCCTACGAGCAGTACTTC.

This clonotype has more than one count but fewer than ten. The chain uses TRBV6-1 and TRBJ1-3, with D perhaps matching TRBD1 (6 bases). Germline V gives CDR1 MNHNS, CDR2 SASEGT. The CDR3 covers 15 residues. Deletions cut 6 bases from V and 1 base from J, with 13 bases between. The CDR3 loop reads CASRKTGLSGNTIYF. CDR3 sequence (DNA): TGTGCCAGCAGAAAAACAGGGCTGTCTGGAAACACCATATATTTT.